These 5 T cell receptor beta chains were all obtained from the same sample, sequenced in a study of T cells in Graves' hyperthyroidism and ophthalmopathy. The investigators amplified TCR beta CDR3 regions from RNA transcripts. Initially, a first-round RT-PCR of the TCR CDR3 employed the HTBI primer set. TCRdb redid the calling of the multiplex PCR reads with MiXCR, one entry per CDR3 protein. The sample lists fewer than 550,000 distinct CDR3 sequences, about 15% occurring once. The source material was blood. The source of these receptors is a young woman with Graves' hyperthyroidism.

This clonotype was counted a few times. The gene calls are TRBV28 and TRBJ1-5; weak D call: TRBD1 (5 bases). Germline V gives CDR1 MDHEN, CDR2 SYDVKM. This CDR3 has 16 residues. V was shortened by 11 bases and J by 0 bases, with 20 bases between the two germline ends. The CDR3 reads CAGGPTSSFSNQPQHF. The CDR3 DNA reads as TGTGCCGGGGGACCGACATCGAGCTTTAGCAATCAGCCCCAGCATTTT.

This clonotype appeared many times. The CDR3 region has the DNA TGTGCCAGCAGTTTATTTAGGGTCACCGGGGAGCTGTTTTTT. It specifies CASSLFRVTGELFF. The genes are TRBV28 and TRBJ2-2; D is ambiguous. There are 14 residues in the CDR3. Germline V gene lookup returns CDR1 MDHEN and CDR2 SYDVKM. V was shortened by 1 base and J by 4 bases, with 7 bases between the two germline ends. The full variable domain, completed using reference TRBV28 and TRBJ2-2, is DVKVTQSSRYLVKRTGEKVFLECVQDMDHENMFWYRQDPGLGLRLIYFSYDVKMKEKGDIPEGYSVSREKKERFSLILESASTNQTSMYLCASSLFRVTGELFFGEGSRLTVL.

This clonotype was counted at least ten times. The chain uses TRBV5-1 and TRBJ2-2; 11 nucleotides align to TRBD1. CDR1 and CDR2 from the germline V gene are SGHRS and YFSETQ. This CDR3 has 14 amino acids. Trimming took 7 bases from V and 5 from J; bases not matched to a gene: 4. In DNA, the CDR3 is TGCGCCAGCGGAAGGGACAGGGGGACCGGGGAGCTGTTTTTT. Encoded protein: CASGRDRGTGELFF.

This clonotype was recorded a few times. This sequence joins TRBV15 and TRBJ2-7; no reliable D call. V was trimmed by 4 bases and J by 0 bases, leaving 13 bases between them. Germline V CDR1 and CDR2: LNHNV, YYDKDF (reference sequence). The length of the CDR3 is 15 residues. The CDR3 loop is CATSIGKDGSYEQYF. The CDR3, as DNA: TGTGCCACCAGCATCGGAAAGGACGGCTCCTACGAGCAGTACTTC.

This clonotype was picked up many times. V gene TRBV3-1 combines with J gene TRBJ1-4, with D possibly TRBD1 on 6 matching bases. CDR3 size: 15 residues. Trimming cost V 4 bases and J 8 bases, with 17 bases left between them. Germline CDR1 reads LGHDT; CDR2 reads YNNKEL (reference sequence). The CDR3 loop reads CASSLLQGIEEKLFF. The CDR3 DNA is TGTGCCAGCAGCCTCCTACAGGGTATCGAGGAAAAACTGTTTTTT.